This TCR beta chain derives from a study of T cell changes during pregnancy in multiple sclerosis. CDR1 is KGHSH, CDR2 LQKENI, per germline. The trim removed 4 bases at V and 2 bases at J, leaving 3 bases unmatched. CDR3 size: 14 residues. Assay used: immunoSEQ multiplex PCR; TCRdb lists only in-frame clones, some missing. This sample has 50,000 to 55,000 clones, with about 90% found just once. This TCR derives from a female donor with multiple sclerosis, enrolled in a pregnancy study. This chain uses TRBV18 with TRBJ2-7, with TRBD2 matching 9 bases. The specimen was CD4+ T cells from peripheral blood mononuclear cells, collected after pregnancy. CDR3 amino acids: CASSLAGETYEQYF. CDR3 coding DNA: TGTGCCAGCTCACTAGCGGGAGAAACCTACGAGCAGTACTTC. Together with reference TRBV18 and TRBJ2-7, the CDR3 gives the full variable domain: NAGVMQNPRHLVRRRGQEARLRCSPMKGHSHVYWYRQLPEEGLKFMVYLQKENIIDESGMPKERFSAEFPKEGPSILRIQQVVRGDSAAYFCASSLAGETYEQYFGPGTRLTVT.